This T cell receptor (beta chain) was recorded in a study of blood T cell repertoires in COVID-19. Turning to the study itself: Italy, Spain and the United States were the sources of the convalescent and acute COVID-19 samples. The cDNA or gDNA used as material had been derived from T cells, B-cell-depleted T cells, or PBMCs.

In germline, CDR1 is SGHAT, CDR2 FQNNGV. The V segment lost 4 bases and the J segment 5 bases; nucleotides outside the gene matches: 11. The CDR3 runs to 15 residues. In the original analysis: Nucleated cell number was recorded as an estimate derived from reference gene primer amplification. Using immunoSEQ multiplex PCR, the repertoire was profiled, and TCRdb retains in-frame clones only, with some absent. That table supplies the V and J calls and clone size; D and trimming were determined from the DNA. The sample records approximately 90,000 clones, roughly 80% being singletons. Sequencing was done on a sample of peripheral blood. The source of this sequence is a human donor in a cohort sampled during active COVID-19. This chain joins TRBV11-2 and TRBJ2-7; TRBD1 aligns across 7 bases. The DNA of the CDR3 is TGTGCCAGCAGCTGGACGACAGGGATGATCAACGAGCAGTACTTC. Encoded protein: CASSWTTGMINEQYF.